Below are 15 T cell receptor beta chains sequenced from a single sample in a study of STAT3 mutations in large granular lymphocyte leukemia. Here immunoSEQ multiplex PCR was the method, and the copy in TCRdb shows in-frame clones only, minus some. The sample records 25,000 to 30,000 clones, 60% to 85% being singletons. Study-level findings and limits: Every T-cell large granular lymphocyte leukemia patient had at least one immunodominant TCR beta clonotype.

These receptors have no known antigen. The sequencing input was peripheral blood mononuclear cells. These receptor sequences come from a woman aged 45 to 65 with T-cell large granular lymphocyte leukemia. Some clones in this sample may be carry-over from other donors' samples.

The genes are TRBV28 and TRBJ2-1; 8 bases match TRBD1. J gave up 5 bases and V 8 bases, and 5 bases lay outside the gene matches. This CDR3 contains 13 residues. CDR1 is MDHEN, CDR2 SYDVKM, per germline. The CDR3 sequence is CASGRGPNNEQFF. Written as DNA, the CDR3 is TGTGCCAGCGGCAGGGGGCCCAACAATGAGCAGTTCTTC. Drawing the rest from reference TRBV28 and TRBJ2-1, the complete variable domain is DVKVTQSSRYLVKRTGEKVFLECVQDMDHENMFWYRQDPGLGLRLIYFSYDVKMKEKGDIPEGYSVSREKKERFSLILESASTNQTSMYLCASGRGPNNEQFFGPGTRLTVL.

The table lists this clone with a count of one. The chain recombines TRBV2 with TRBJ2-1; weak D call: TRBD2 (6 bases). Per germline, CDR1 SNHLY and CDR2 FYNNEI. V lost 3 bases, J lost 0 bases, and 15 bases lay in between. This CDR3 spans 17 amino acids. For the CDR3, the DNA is TGTGCCAGCAGTGAGCTAAGGGACTCCAGCTCCTACAATGAGCAGTTCTTC. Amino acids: CASSELRDSSSYNEQFF.

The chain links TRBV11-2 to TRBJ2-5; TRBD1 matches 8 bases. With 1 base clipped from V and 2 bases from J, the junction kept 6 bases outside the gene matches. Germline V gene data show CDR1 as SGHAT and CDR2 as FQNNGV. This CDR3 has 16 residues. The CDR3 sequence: CASSLGAGGLQETQYF. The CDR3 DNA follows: TGTGCCAGCAGCTTAGGAGCAGGGGGCCTTCAAGAGACCCAGTACTTC. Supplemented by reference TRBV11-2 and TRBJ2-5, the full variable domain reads EAGVAQSPRYKIIEKRQSVAFWCNPISGHATLYWYQQILGQGPKLLIQFQNNGVVDDSQLPKDRFSAERLKGVDSTLKIQPAKLEDSAVYLCASSLGAGGLQETQYFGPGTRLLVL.

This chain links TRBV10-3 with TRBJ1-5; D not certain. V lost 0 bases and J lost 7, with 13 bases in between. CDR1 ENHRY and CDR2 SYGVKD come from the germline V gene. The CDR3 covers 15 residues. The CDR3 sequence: CAISESTLRTQPQHF. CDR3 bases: TGTGCCATCAGTGAGTCGACCCTCCGGACCCAGCCCCAGCATTTT.

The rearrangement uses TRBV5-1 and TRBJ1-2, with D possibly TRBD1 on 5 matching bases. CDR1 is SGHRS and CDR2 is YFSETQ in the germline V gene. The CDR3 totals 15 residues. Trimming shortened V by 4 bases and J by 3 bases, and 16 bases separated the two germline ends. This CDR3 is CASSARDGGYYGYTF. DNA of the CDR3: TGCGCCAGCAGCGCCAGGGACGGTGGGTACTATGGCTACACCTTC.

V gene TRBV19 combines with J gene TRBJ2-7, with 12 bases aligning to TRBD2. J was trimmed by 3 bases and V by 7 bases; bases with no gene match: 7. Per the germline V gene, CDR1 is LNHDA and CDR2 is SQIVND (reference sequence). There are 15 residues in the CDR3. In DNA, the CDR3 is TGTGCCAGTACCCAAGCACTAGCGGGAGGCTACGAGCAGTACTTC. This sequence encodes CASTQALAGGYEQYF.

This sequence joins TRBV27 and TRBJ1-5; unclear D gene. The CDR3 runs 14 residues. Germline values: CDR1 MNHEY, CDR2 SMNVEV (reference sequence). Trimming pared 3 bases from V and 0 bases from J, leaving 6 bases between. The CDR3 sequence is CASSFLGSNQPQHF. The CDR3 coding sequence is TGTGCCAGCAGTTTCCTCGGTAGCAATCAGCCCCAGCATTTT.

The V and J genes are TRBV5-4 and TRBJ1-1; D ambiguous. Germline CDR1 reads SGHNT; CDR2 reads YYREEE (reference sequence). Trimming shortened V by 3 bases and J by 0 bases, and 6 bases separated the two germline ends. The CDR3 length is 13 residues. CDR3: CASSWEMNTEAFF. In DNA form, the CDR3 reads TGTGCCAGCAGCTGGGAGATGAACACTGAAGCTTTCTTT.

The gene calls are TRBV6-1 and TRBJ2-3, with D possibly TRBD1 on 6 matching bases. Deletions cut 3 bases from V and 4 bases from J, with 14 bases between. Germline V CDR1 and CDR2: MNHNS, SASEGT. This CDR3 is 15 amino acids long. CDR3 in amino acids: CASSEGRGGPDTQYF. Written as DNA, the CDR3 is TGTGCCAGCAGTGAGGGCAGGGGTGGACCAGATACGCAGTATTTT.

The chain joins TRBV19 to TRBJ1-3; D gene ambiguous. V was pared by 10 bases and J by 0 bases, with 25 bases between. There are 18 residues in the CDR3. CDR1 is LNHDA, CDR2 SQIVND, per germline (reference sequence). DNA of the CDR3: TGTGCCACCCGATTCCACCCGCGACGGCAGAGCTCTGGAAACACCATATATTTT. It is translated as CATRFHPRRQSSGNTIYF. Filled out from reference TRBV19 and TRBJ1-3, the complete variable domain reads DGGITQSPKYLFRKEGQNVTLSCEQNLNHDAMYWYRQDPGQGLRLIYYSQIVNDFQKGDIAEGYSVSREKKESFPLTVTSAQKNPTAFYLCATRFHPRRQSSGNTIYFGEGSWLTVV.

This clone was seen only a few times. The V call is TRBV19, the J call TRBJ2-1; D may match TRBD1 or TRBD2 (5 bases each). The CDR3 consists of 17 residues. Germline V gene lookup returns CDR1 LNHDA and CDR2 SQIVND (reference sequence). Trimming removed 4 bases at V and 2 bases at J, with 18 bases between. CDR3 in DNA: TGTGCCAGTAGTAATCACGGCCCGTCGGGGCCCTACAATGAGCAGTTCTTC. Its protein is CASSNHGPSGPYNEQFF.

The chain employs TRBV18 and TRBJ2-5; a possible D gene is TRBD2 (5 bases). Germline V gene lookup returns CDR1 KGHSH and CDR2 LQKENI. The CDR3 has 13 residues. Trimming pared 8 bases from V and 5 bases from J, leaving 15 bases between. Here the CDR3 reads CASLPSGLETQYF. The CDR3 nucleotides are TGTGCCAGCCTACCGTCGGGGTTGGAGACCCAGTACTTC.

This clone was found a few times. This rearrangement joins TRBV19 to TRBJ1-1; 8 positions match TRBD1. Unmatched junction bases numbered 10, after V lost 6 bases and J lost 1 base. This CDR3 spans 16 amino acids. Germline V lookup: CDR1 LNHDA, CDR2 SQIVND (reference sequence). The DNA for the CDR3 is TGTGCCAGTAGAAGGGACAGGTCTAGCTCGAACACTGAAGCTTTCTTT. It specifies CASRRDRSSSNTEAFF.

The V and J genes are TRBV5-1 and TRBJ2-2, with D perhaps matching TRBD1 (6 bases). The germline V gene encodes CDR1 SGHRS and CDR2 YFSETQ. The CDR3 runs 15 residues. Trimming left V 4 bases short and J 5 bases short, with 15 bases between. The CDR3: CASSRRQEITGELFF. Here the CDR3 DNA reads TGCGCCAGCAGCCGCAGACAGGAGATAACCGGGGAGCTGTTTTTT.

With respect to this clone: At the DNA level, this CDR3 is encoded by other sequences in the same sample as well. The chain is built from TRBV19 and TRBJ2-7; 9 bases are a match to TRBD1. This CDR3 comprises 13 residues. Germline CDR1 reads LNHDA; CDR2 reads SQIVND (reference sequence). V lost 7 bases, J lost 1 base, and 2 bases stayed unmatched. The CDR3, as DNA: TGTGCCAGTAAGGGGACAGGGTCCTACGAGCAGTACTTC. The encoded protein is CASKGTGSYEQYF.